This T cell receptor beta chain is from a study of T cells in Graves' hyperthyroidism and ophthalmopathy. Researchers took RNA transcripts and amplified the TCR beta CDR3 regions from them. First-round RT-PCR of the TCR CDR3 relied on the HTBI primer set. One entry per CDR3 protein, called by TCRdb with MiXCR from the multiplex PCR reads. Of 550,000 to 700,000 distinct CDR3 sequences in the sample, 40% to 55% were seen once. This clonotype occurred a few times. Its antigen is unknown. Uncontrolled infection, other autoimmune disease, pregnancy or lactation excluded patients. Diagnosis rested on symptoms, serum thyroxine and TRAb, thyroid ultrasound, and orbital computed tomography. The study's findings and limits: Patients with ophthalmopathy were separated from those with stable hyperthyroidism by a 13 V-J model. The model's output predicted ophthalmopathy at a median of around 7 months prior to onset.

Input material: peripheral blood or thyroid tissue (not recorded which). The receptor's source is an adult woman with Graves' disease, either hyperthyroidism or ophthalmopathy (not recorded which).

The CDR3: CASSRGRNSPLHF. DNA of the CDR3: TGCGCCAGCAGCCGGGGAAGAAATTCACCCCTCCACTTT. The gene calls are TRBV4-1 and TRBJ1-6; no definite D call. The ends were cut back, 4 bases at V and 7 bases at J, with 8 bases in the middle. Looked up from germline, CDR1 is MGHRA and CDR2 is YSYEKL. This CDR3 is built from 13 residues.